The 7 T cell receptor beta chains below were found in one sample sequenced in a study of cytomegalovirus exposure and HLA in healthy donors. Primers included in the PCR were 60 Vbeta and 13 Jbeta primers. Libraries were prepared by immunoSEQ multiplex PCR; TCRdb keeps only in-frame clonotypes and omits some of them. The sample shows under 200,000 clones, approximately 80% of them seen only once. Source material: PBMCs. Receptors originate from a man aged 55 to 69 in good health and CMV-seronegative.

This chain's CDR3 is CASSLGQRSYNSPLHF. The CDR3 DNA reads as TGTGCCAGCAGCTTGGGTCAGCGCTCCTATAATTCACCCCTCCACTTT. This sequence joins TRBV5-5 and TRBJ1-6; D is uncertain. This CDR3 is 16 amino acids long. CDR1 is SGHKS and CDR2 is YYEKEE in the germline V gene (reference sequence). V lost 0 bases, J lost 0 bases, and 7 bases lay in between. The full variable domain, rest sourced from reference TRBV5-5 and TRBJ1-6, is DAGVTQSPTHLIKTRGQQVTLRCSPISGHKSVSWYQQVLGQGPQFIFQYYEKEERGRGNFPDRFSARQFPNYSSELNVNALLLGDSALYLCASSLGQRSYNSPLHFGNGTRLTVT.

This chain joins TRBV10-3 and TRBJ1-2; no clear D gene. Deletions cut 3 bases from V and 8 bases from J, with 16 bases between. This CDR3 is 14 amino acids long. Germline V gene sequence: CDR1 ENHRY, CDR2 SYGVKD. The CDR3 DNA sequence: TGTGCCATCAGTGATTCGGGCCTGGGCGGGGGCTACACCTTC. Its translation is CAISDSGLGGGYTF.

The chain employs TRBV10-3 and TRBJ1-1, with D possibly being TRBD1 (6 bases). The length of the CDR3 is 15 residues. V was clipped by 3 bases and J by 5 bases, with 16 bases between them. CDR1 and CDR2 (germline): ENHRY, SYGVKD. The CDR3 bases are TGTGCCATCAGTGATCGGGGGGGCGCGGGGACTGAAGCTTTCTTT. This gives the protein CAISDRGGAGTEAFF.

V usage is TRBV7-2 and J usage is TRBJ2-7; D might be TRBD1 (6 bases). Trimming shortened V by 4 bases and J by 0 bases, and 10 bases separated the two germline ends. The CDR3 loop spans 14 amino acids. Germline CDR1 reads SGHTA; CDR2 reads FQGNSA. The CDR3, as DNA: TGTGCCAGCAGCTCGAACAGGGCCTCCTACGAGCAGTACTTC. This sequence encodes CASSSNRASYEQYF.

This rearrangement joins TRBV28 to TRBJ1-5; possible D gene TRBD1, 6 bases. This CDR3 contains 15 residues. Trimming removed 2 bases from V and 4 bases from J, with 12 bases in between. The germline V gene has CDR1 MDHEN and CDR2 SYDVKM. The CDR3 sequence: CASSLGGGGNQPQHF. Written as DNA, the CDR3 is TGTGCCAGCAGTTTAGGGGGAGGGGGAAATCAGCCCCAGCATTTT.

The rearrangement joins TRBV6-5 to TRBJ2-5; TRBD2 agrees at 10 bases. J lost 6 bases, V lost 5 bases, and 6 bases had no gene match. The CDR3 sequence is 14 residues long. Germline V lookup: CDR1 MNHEY, CDR2 SVGAGI. CDR3 in DNA: TGTGCCAGCAGTCTCAAGCGGGGGGGCCAGACCCAGTACTTC. This codes for CASSLKRGGQTQYF.

This chain connects TRBV19 to TRBJ1-2; TRBD1 matches 7 bases. Germline V gene lookup returns CDR1 LNHDA and CDR2 SQIVND (reference sequence). Germline trimming cut 5 bases from V and 7 bases from J; bases unmatched to any gene: 7. The CDR3 is made up of 13 amino acids. CDR3 DNA sequence: TGTGCCAGTAGTGACCCCAGGGGGGCTGGCTACACCTTC. Translated, it gives CASSDPRGAGYTF. The complete variable domain, with remaining parts taken from reference TRBV19 and TRBJ1-2, reads DGGITQSPKYLFRKEGQNVTLSCEQNLNHDAMYWYRQDPGQGLRLIYYSQIVNDFQKGDIAEGYSVSREKKESFPLTVTSAQKNPTAFYLCASSDPRGAGYTFGSGTRLTVV.